In its sample, the clone carrying this T cell receptor beta chain was seen once. This sample was taken from a study of immune evolution from preneoplasia to lung adenocarcinoma. Germline CDR1 is MNHEY and CDR2 is SMNVEV (reference sequence). The CDR3 consists of 12 residues. V lost 8 bases, J lost 0 bases, and 8 bases lay in between. Produced via immunoSEQ multiplex PCR; TCRdb's table is partial and in-frame only. Of 5,000 or so clones listed, about 73% are singletons. The chain employs TRBV27 and TRBJ2-7, with D perhaps assigned TRBD1 or TRBD2 (5 bases each). Sequenced: FFPE lung adenocarcinoma in situ tissue. This TCR came from a person aged 60 to 85 with lung adenocarcinoma. CDR3 amino acids: CASGGSSYEQYF. The CDR3 DNA follows: TGTGCCAGCGGGGGTTCCTCCTACGAGCAGTACTTC.